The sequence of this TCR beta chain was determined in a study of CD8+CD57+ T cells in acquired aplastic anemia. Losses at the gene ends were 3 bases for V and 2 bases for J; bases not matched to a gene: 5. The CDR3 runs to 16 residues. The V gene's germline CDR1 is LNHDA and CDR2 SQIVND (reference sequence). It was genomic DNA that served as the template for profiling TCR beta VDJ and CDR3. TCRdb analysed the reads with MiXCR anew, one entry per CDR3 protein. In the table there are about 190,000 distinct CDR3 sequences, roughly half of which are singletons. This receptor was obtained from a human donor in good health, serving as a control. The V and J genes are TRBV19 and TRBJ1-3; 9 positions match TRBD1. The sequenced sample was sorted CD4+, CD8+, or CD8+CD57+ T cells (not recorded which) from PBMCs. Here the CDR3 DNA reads TGTGCCAGTAGTATGAGGGGACAGGGAACTGGAAACACCATATATTTT. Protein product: CASSMRGQGTGNTIYF.